These 19 T cell receptor beta chains were all obtained from the same sample, sequenced in a study of T cells in Graves' hyperthyroidism and ophthalmopathy. The investigators amplified TCR beta CDR3 regions from RNA transcripts. HTBI primers were employed in a first-round RT-PCR of the TCR CDR3. TCRdb called the multiplex PCR reads again in MiXCR, with one record for every CDR3 protein. The table lists 350,000 to 400,000 distinct CDR3 sequences, approximately 15% of them singletons, with about 31% in the top ten. Sequenced: blood. The receptors shown here come from a woman aged 25 to 39 with Graves' hyperthyroidism.

This clonotype was detected only a few times. The chain recombines TRBV27 with TRBJ1-1; the match to TRBD1 covers 9 bases. Germline CDR1 and CDR2: MNHEY and SMNVEV (reference sequence). J lost 5 bases, V lost 8 bases, and 12 bases had no gene match. There are 15 residues in the CDR3. The CDR3 nucleotides read TGTGCCAGCTACGAATTCGGACAGGGGAAGACTGAAGCTTTCTTT. Amino acids: CASYEFGQGKTEAFF.

The CDR3 sequence: CASTIGGRSNEKLFF. The CDR3 DNA is TGTGCCAGCACCATCGGAGGACGCAGTAATGAAAAACTGTTTTTT. V and J are TRBV6-2 or TRBV6-3 and TRBJ1-4, with D uncertain. V lost 7 bases to trimming and J lost 4 bases, with 16 bases between them. The CDR3 is made up of 15 amino acids. Germline V CDR1 and CDR2: MNHEY, SVGEGT.

The rearrangement uses TRBV6-2 or TRBV6-3 and TRBJ2-7, with D possibly TRBD2 on 5 matching bases. Per germline, CDR1 MNHEY and CDR2 SVGEGT. Trimming pared 2 bases from V and 0 bases from J, leaving 8 bases between. CDR3 size: 14 residues. CDR3 sequence: CASSYKLDSYEQYF. CDR3 DNA sequence: TGTGCCAGCAGTTACAAACTAGACTCCTACGAGCAGTACTTC.

This clonotype was recorded at least ten times. This chain links TRBV2 with TRBJ2-6; D gene unclear. Looked up from germline, CDR1 is SNHLY and CDR2 is FYNNEI. The V gene lost 1 base and the J gene lost 0 bases, with 10 bases spanning the gap. The CDR3 is 17 amino acids. The CDR3, as DNA: TGTGCCAGCAGTGAAGACCGCCACCCCTCTGGGGCCAACGTCCTGACTTTC. Residues: CASSEDRHPSGANVLTF.

This clonotype has a handful of counts. The chain uses TRBV19 and TRBJ1-1, with 8 bases identical to TRBD1. The CDR3 length is 14 residues. The J segment lost 6 bases and the V segment lost 6 bases, leaving 9 bases of the junction unmatched. Germline V lookup: CDR1 LNHDA, CDR2 SQIVND (reference sequence). CDR3 DNA: TGTGCCAGTAGAAACGGGCAGGGGGCCTCTGAAGCTTTCTTT. The encoded protein is CASRNGQGASEAFF.

This clonotype occurred many times. CDR3 sequence: CASSNSVILAERYEQYF. The CDR3 DNA reads as TGTGCCAGCAGTAACTCCGTGATACTAGCGGAACGCTACGAGCAGTACTTC. The rearrangement links TRBV12-3 or TRBV12-4 to TRBJ2-7, with 8 bases aligning to TRBD2. Trimming at V came to 5 bases and at J to 3 bases, leaving 15 bases not matched to a gene. The CDR3 loop spans 17 amino acids.

In its sample, this clonotype was seen a few times. The V and J genes are TRBV19 and TRBJ2-1, with D possibly being TRBD2 (5 bases). The CDR3 extends over 15 amino acids. V lost 7 bases and J lost 5, with 18 bases in between. Germline lookup yields CDR1 LNHDA and CDR2 SQIVND (reference sequence). Here the CDR3 reads CASTISSSSHNEQFF. CDR3 nucleotides: TGTGCCAGTACCATATCAAGCTCTAGCCACAATGAGCAGTTCTTC.

The table lists this clonotype with many counts. V usage is TRBV7-2 and J usage is TRBJ2-1; 7 bases align to TRBD2. The germline gives CDR1 SGHTA, CDR2 FQGNSA. The CDR3 length is 16 residues. The trim removed 1 base at V and 6 bases at J, leaving 9 bases unmatched. The CDR3 nucleotides are TGTGCCAGCAGCTTAGATGGGGGGGGGAGGGTCAATGAGCAGTTCTTC. As protein: CASSLDGGGRVNEQFF.

In its sample, this clonotype was seen many times. This chain joins TRBV12-3 or TRBV12-4 and TRBJ1-5; D is ambiguous. V lost 5 bases and J lost 2, with 16 bases in between. This CDR3 comprises 16 residues. CDR3 loop: CASSTTWESGNQPQHF. The CDR3 region has the DNA TGTGCCAGCAGTACAACTTGGGAGTCTGGCAATCAGCCCCAGCATTTT.

This rearrangement joins TRBV10-3 to TRBJ1-2; possible D gene TRBD1, 6 bases. The CDR3 consists of 14 residues. V was pared by 10 bases and J by 0 bases, with 15 bases between. CDR1 and CDR2 from the germline V gene are ENHRY and SYGVKD. CDR3 protein: CATVRQVPNYGYTF. The CDR3 bases are TGTGCCACCGTGAGACAGGTTCCTAACTATGGCTACACCTTC.

In this sample, this clonotype turned up many times. The gene calls are TRBV20-1 and TRBJ2-7, with D possibly TRBD2 on 6 matching bases. The V gene's germline CDR1 is DFQATT and CDR2 SNEGSKA (reference sequence). The CDR3 runs to 15 residues. The V end was cut by 6 bases, the J end by 0 bases, with 18 bases between. The DNA for the CDR3 is TGCAGTGCCCTCGACCCGGGACTGAGCTCCTACGAGCAGTACTTC. This codes for CSALDPGLSSYEQYF.

V is TRBV5-1 and J is TRBJ2-3; 11 positions match TRBD2. This CDR3 region has 16 residues. Germline CDR1 is SGHRS and CDR2 is YFSETQ. V dropped 4 bases and J dropped 2; count of bases not matched to a gene: 6. CDR3 nucleotides: TGCGCCAGCAGCAGTAGCGGGAGGGCCTTCACAGATACGCAGTATTTT. As protein: CASSSSGRAFTDTQYF.

At least ten counts were recorded for this clonotype. This chain connects TRBV12-3 or TRBV12-4 to TRBJ2-5, with D unclear. The CDR3 spans 11 residues. V dropped 4 bases and J dropped 7 bases, with 7 bases sitting between them. The DNA of the CDR3 is TGTGCCAGCAGTTCCTGGGGGACCCAGTACTTC. This gives the protein CASSSWGTQYF.

V gene TRBV5-1 combines with J gene TRBJ1-4, with TRBD1 as a possible D gene (6 bases). In germline, CDR1 is SGHRS, CDR2 YFSETQ. V was cut by 0 bases and J by 3 bases, with 12 bases left in between. The CDR3 spans 16 residues. The DNA for the CDR3 is TGCGCCAGCAGCTTGGGGGGACAAACCGCTAATGAAAAACTGTTTTTT. Translation gives CASSLGGQTANEKLFF.

J is TRBJ2-2 and V is TRBV5-1, with TRBD2 matching over 8 bases. The germline V gene encodes CDR1 SGHRS and CDR2 YFSETQ. Germline trimming cut 4 bases from V and 7 bases from J; bases unmatched to any gene: 6. The CDR3 has 14 amino acids. CDR3: CASSQAGAGGELFF. In nucleotides, the CDR3 is TGCGCCAGCAGCCAAGCGGGAGCCGGCGGGGAGCTGTTTTTT. Using reference TRBV5-1 and TRBJ2-2 for the parts outside the CDR3, the full variable domain is KAGVTQTPRYLIKTRGQQVTLSCSPISGHRSVSWYQQTPGQGLQFLFEYFSETQRNKGNFPGRFSGRQFSNSRSEMNVSTLELGDSALYLCASSQAGAGGELFFGEGSRLTVL.

The chain recombines TRBV10-3 with TRBJ1-4; 8 bases fit TRBD1. V dropped 3 bases and J dropped 3; count of bases not matched to a gene: 3. This CDR3 comprises 15 residues. CDR1 and CDR2 (germline): ENHRY, SYGVKD. The chain's CDR3 is CAISDPGQANEKLFF. CDR3 DNA: TGTGCCATCAGTGACCCGGGACAGGCTAATGAAAAACTGTTTTTT.

This clonotype was seen repeatedly, ten times or more. V usage is TRBV2 and J usage is TRBJ2-5, with TRBD2 matching over 10 bases. V was pared by 8 bases and J by 1 base, with 16 bases of the junction left unmatched. This CDR3 spans 18 amino acids. In germline, CDR1 is SNHLY, CDR2 FYNNEI. Written as DNA, the CDR3 is TGTGCCAGCTCGAGAGGTGAACTAGCGGGACAGTCCCAAGAGACCCAGTACTTC. Its translation is CASSRGELAGQSQETQYF.

This clonotype was counted many times. This chain joins TRBV2 and TRBJ2-7; D not certain. The CDR3 spans 13 residues. V lost 6 bases to trimming and J lost 2 bases, with 11 bases between them. Germline values: CDR1 SNHLY, CDR2 FYNNEI. This CDR3 reads CASRGGPTYEQYF. Written as DNA, the CDR3 is TGTGCCAGCAGAGGTGGGCCGACCTACGAGCAGTACTTC.

V and J are TRBV4-1 and TRBJ2-7; perhaps TRBD1 as D (5 bases). The CDR3 runs to 15 residues. The germline CDR1 and CDR2 sequences are MGHRA and YSYEKL. Trimming removed 0 bases from V and 7 bases from J, with 16 bases in between. Written as DNA, the CDR3 is TGCGCCAGCAGCCAAGACTTGGCAGGGTCTAGAGAGCAGTACTTC. Its translation is CASSQDLAGSREQYF.